This T cell receptor (beta chain) was observed in a study of blood T cell repertoires in COVID-19. The overall study: Acute-phase and convalescent COVID-19 samples originated in the United States, Italy and Spain.

In the study's own analysis: Estimation of nucleated cell counts was performed using reference gene primer amplification. Profiling relied on immunoSEQ multiplex PCR, and the TCRdb table lists in-frame clones only, not all of them. V and J calls and clone size are given by that table; D and trimming were obtained from the DNA. The sample comprises 50,000 to 80,000 clones, around 84% of which are singletons, and under 8% rests with the top ten. In germline, CDR1 is SGHRS, CDR2 YFSETQ. The J segment lost 0 bases and the V segment lost 2 bases, leaving 10 bases of the junction unmatched. The length of the CDR3 is 17 residues.

Sequenced material: peripheral blood. This sequence joins TRBV5-1 and TRBJ1-2; TRBD1 aligns across 7 bases. The source is a man aged 50-59 years with active COVID-19. CDR3 DNA sequence: TGCGCCAGCAGCTTAGGGACAGATCTAACCTCTAACTATGGCTACACCTTC. It codes for CASSLGTDLTSNYGYTF.